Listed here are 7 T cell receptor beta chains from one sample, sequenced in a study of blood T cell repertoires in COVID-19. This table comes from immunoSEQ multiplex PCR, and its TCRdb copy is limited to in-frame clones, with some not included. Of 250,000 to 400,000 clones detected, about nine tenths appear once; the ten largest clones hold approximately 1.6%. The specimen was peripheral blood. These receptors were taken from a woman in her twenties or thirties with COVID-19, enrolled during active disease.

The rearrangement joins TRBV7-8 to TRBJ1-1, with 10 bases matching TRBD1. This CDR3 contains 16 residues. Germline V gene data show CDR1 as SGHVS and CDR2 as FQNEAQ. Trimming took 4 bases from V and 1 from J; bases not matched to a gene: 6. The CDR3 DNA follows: TGTGCCAGCAGCTATTCGGACAGGGGGGCGAACACTGAAGCTTTCTTT. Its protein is CASSYSDRGANTEAFF.

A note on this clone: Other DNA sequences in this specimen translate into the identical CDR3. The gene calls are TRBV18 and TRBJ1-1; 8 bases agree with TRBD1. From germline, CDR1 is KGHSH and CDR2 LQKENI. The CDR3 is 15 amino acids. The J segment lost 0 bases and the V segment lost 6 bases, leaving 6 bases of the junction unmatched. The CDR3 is CASSPGQGMNTEAFF. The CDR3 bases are TGTGCCAGCTCCCCCGGACAGGGAATGAACACTGAAGCTTTCTTT.

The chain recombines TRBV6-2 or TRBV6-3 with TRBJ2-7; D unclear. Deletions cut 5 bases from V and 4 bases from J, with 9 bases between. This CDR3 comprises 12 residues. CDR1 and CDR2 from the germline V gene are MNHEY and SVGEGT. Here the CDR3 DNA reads TGTGCCAGCAGTCCCAGATGGTACGAGCAGTACTTC. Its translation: CASSPRWYEQYF.

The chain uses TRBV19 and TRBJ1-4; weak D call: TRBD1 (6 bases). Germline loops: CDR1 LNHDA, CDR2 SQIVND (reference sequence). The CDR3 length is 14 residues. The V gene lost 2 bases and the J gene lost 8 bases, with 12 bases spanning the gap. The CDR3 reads CASSIMGGPEKLFF. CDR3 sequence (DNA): TGTGCCAGTAGTATAATGGGGGGGCCGGAAAAACTGTTTTTT.

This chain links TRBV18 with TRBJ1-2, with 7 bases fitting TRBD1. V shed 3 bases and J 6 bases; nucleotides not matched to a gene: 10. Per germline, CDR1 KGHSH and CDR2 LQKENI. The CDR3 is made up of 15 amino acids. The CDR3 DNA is TGTGCCAGCTCACCCGGAACAGGGGTGACTGATGGCTACACCTTC. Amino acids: CASSPGTGVTDGYTF.

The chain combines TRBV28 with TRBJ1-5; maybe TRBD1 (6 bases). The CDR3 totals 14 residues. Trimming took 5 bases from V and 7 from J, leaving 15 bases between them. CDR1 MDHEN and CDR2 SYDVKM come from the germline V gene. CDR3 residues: CASSPPRQEQPQHF. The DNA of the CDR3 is TGTGCCAGCAGTCCACCCCGACAGGAACAGCCCCAGCATTTT. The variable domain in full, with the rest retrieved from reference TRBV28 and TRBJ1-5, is DVKVTQSSRYLVKRTGEKVFLECVQDMDHENMFWYRQDPGLGLRLIYFSYDVKMKEKGDIPEGYSVSREKKERFSLILESASTNQTSMYLCASSPPRQEQPQHFGDGTRLSIL.

The CDR3 DNA sequence: TGTGCCCGAGGGCATTCACACTATGGCTACACCTTC. Amino acid sequence: CARGHSHYGYTF. The chain combines TRBV30 with TRBJ1-2; D is unclear. The germline gives CDR1 GTSNPN, CDR2 SVGIG (reference sequence). The CDR3 is 12 residues long. The V end lost 8 bases, the J end lost 3 bases, and 13 bases lay between the germline ends.